This is a list of T cell receptor beta chains from one sample in a study of T cell responses to AZD1222 COVID-19 vaccine. Produced via immunoSEQ multiplex PCR; TCRdb's table is partial and in-frame only. This repertoire shows roughly 110,000 clones, 89% found once; its top ten account for 6% to 7%. Sequences were derived from peripheral blood, sampled on day 0 of AZD1222 vaccination. The origin of the receptors is an adult in good health. Each CDR3 is given with its conserved first and last residue. Fields, in order: D gene, J gene, V gene, clone size, CDR3 DNA, CDR3 protein. The D gene is left open where the match is weak. Clone size appears in some rows only: once, few, many, or a class for an expanded clone.

d_call: NA
j_call: TRBJ1-4
v_call: TRBV2
clone_size: NA
cdr3_nt: TGTGCCAGCAGTGAAGGGGTGGGGGATGTGACTGAAAAACTGTTTTTT
cdr3_aa: CASSEGVGDVTEKLFF

d_call: NA
j_call: TRBJ2-7
v_call: TRBV28
clone_size: NA
cdr3_nt: TGTGCCAGCAGAGCGACCGTGGGGGACACCGACTACGAGCAGTACTTC
cdr3_aa: CASRATVGDTDYEQYF

d_call: NA
j_call: TRBJ2-7
v_call: TRBV6-5
clone_size: NA
cdr3_nt: TGTGCCAGCAGTTACTCCCGGGACGCCCCCTACGAGCAGTACTTC
cdr3_aa: CASSYSRDAPYEQYF

d_call: NA
j_call: TRBJ2-3
v_call: TRBV2
clone_size: NA
cdr3_nt: TGTGCCAGCAGTGAAGCGCTTGCGGTGCAGGGTACGCAGTATTTT
cdr3_aa: CASSEALAVQGTQYF

d_call: NA
j_call: TRBJ2-3
v_call: TRBV12-3/TRBV12-4
clone_size: NA
cdr3_nt: TGTGCCAGCAGTTTCGGAGTTACGCAGTATTTT
cdr3_aa: CASSFGVTQYF

d_call: TRBD1
j_call: TRBJ1-1
v_call: TRBV3-1/TRBV3-2
clone_size: NA
cdr3_nt: TGTGCCAGCAGCCGAGGACAGGGACCTATGAACACTGAAGCTTTCTTT
cdr3_aa: CASSRGQGPMNTEAFF

d_call: TRBD1
j_call: TRBJ1-2
v_call: TRBV9
clone_size: NA
cdr3_nt: TGTGCCAGCAGCCCGACAGGGGGCAGTGGCTACACCTTC
cdr3_aa: CASSPTGGSGYTF

d_call: TRBD2
j_call: TRBJ2-5
v_call: TRBV7-2
clone_size: once
cdr3_nt: TGTGCCAGCAGCTTCGGGACTAGCGGGAGGGCAGGGGAGACCCAGTACTTC
cdr3_aa: CASSFGTSGRAGETQYF

d_call: NA
j_call: TRBJ2-5
v_call: TRBV7-9
clone_size: NA
cdr3_nt: TGTGCCAGCAGCTTCGACCGGGATATACAAGAGACCCAGTACTTC
cdr3_aa: CASSFDRDIQETQYF

d_call: NA
j_call: TRBJ2-1
v_call: TRBV28
clone_size: NA
cdr3_nt: TGTGCCAGCAGCTCGGGATCCACAGACAATGAGCAGTTCTTC
cdr3_aa: CASSSGSTDNEQFF

d_call: TRBD1
j_call: TRBJ1-2
v_call: TRBV5-4
clone_size: NA
cdr3_nt: TGTGCCAGCAGCTTGGGGGTGGGACAGCTCTATGGCTACACCTTC
cdr3_aa: CASSLGVGQLYGYTF

d_call: TRBD2
j_call: TRBJ2-3
v_call: TRBV25-1
clone_size: NA
cdr3_nt: TGTGCCAGCGGATGGGGGGGATTAACAGATACGCAGTATTTT
cdr3_aa: CASGWGGLTDTQYF

d_call: TRBD1
j_call: TRBJ2-5
v_call: TRBV9
clone_size: NA
cdr3_nt: TGTGCCAGCAGCGACCGGGACAGGGGAGGAGAGACCCAGTACTTC
cdr3_aa: CASSDRDRGGETQYF

d_call: NA
j_call: TRBJ1-5
v_call: TRBV6-2/TRBV6-3
clone_size: NA
cdr3_nt: TGTGCCAGCAGCTCTCTTTATCAGCCCCAGCATTTT
cdr3_aa: CASSSLYQPQHF

d_call: NA
j_call: TRBJ1-2
v_call: TRBV7-2
clone_size: NA
cdr3_nt: TGTGCCAGCAGCTTAGACCGGGGGCCCCGTGGCTACACCTTC
cdr3_aa: CASSLDRGPRGYTF

d_call: NA
j_call: TRBJ2-2
v_call: TRBV3-1/TRBV3-2
clone_size: NA
cdr3_nt: TGTGCCAGCAGCCAAGCGACCGGGGAGCTGTTTTTT
cdr3_aa: CASSQATGELFF

d_call: NA
j_call: TRBJ1-1
v_call: TRBV5-1
clone_size: NA
cdr3_nt: TGCGCCAGCAGCCCTACAGGGATTGAAGCTTTCTTT
cdr3_aa: CASSPTGIEAFF

d_call: TRBD1
j_call: TRBJ2-6
v_call: TRBV24-1
clone_size: NA
cdr3_nt: TGTGCCACCAGTGACCCGGGACAGGGGAGCTCTGGGGCCAACGTCCTGACTTTC
cdr3_aa: CATSDPGQGSSGANVLTF

d_call: NA
j_call: TRBJ1-1
v_call: TRBV6-5
clone_size: NA
cdr3_nt: TGTGCCAGCAGTACCACTGAGGGAAACACTGAAGCTTTCTTT
cdr3_aa: CASSTTEGNTEAFF

d_call: TRBD2
j_call: TRBJ2-7
v_call: TRBV7-2
clone_size: NA
cdr3_nt: TGTGCCAGCAGGTACACTAGCGGGGGGAACTACGAGCAGTACTTC
cdr3_aa: CASRYTSGGNYEQYF

d_call: TRBD2
j_call: TRBJ2-1
v_call: TRBV7-9
clone_size: NA
cdr3_nt: TGTGCCAGCAGCTTAGCCCGACTAGCGGGGTCGTACAATGAGCAGTTCTTC
cdr3_aa: CASSLARLAGSYNEQFF

d_call: NA
j_call: TRBJ2-3
v_call: TRBV6-5
clone_size: NA
cdr3_nt: TGTGCCAGCAGTTTTGCGGACCCCACAGATACGCAGTATTTT
cdr3_aa: CASSFADPTDTQYF

d_call: NA
j_call: TRBJ1-3
v_call: TRBV28
clone_size: NA
cdr3_nt: TGTGCCAGCAGTTTAGGGGGACCGACAATCTCTGGAAACACCATATATTTT
cdr3_aa: CASSLGGPTISGNTIYF

d_call: TRBD1
j_call: TRBJ1-2
v_call: TRBV10-3
clone_size: once
cdr3_nt: TGTGCCATCAGTAATAGACAGGGCGCTAACTATGGCTACACCTTC
cdr3_aa: CAISNRQGANYGYTF

d_call: NA
j_call: TRBJ2-3
v_call: TRBV3-1/TRBV3-2
clone_size: NA
cdr3_nt: TGTGCCAGCAGCCAAAGTGGCGCAGATACGCAGTATTTT
cdr3_aa: CASSQSGADTQYF

d_call: NA
j_call: TRBJ1-5
v_call: TRBV6-6
clone_size: NA
cdr3_nt: TGTGCCAGCGAGTTTGGGGCGGGCAATCAGCCCCAGCATTTT
cdr3_aa: CASEFGAGNQPQHF

d_call: NA
j_call: TRBJ2-7
v_call: TRBV5-3
clone_size: NA
cdr3_nt: TGTGCCAGAAGCGAGGAACAGGGTTTCACCTACGAGCAGTACTTC
cdr3_aa: CARSEEQGFTYEQYF

d_call: NA
j_call: TRBJ1-4
v_call: TRBV6-6
clone_size: NA
cdr3_nt: TGTGCCAGCAGTACCTCTTACAGGGCTCCCCATGAAAAACTGTTTTTT
cdr3_aa: CASSTSYRAPHEKLFF

d_call: TRBD2
j_call: TRBJ2-2
v_call: TRBV5-1
clone_size: NA
cdr3_nt: TGCGCCAGCAGCTTGGGGCTAGCGGAGAACACCGGGGAGCTGTTTTTT
cdr3_aa: CASSLGLAENTGELFF

d_call: NA
j_call: TRBJ1-1
v_call: TRBV9
clone_size: NA
cdr3_nt: TGTGCCAGCAGCGTAGGCCACCTGTCGGGGGATTTTGAAGCTTTCTTT
cdr3_aa: CASSVGHLSGDFEAFF

d_call: NA
j_call: TRBJ2-7
v_call: TRBV6-5
clone_size: NA
cdr3_nt: TGTGCCAGCAGTCGGCACGATTCTAGCTACGAGCAGTACTTC
cdr3_aa: CASSRHDSSYEQYF

d_call: NA
j_call: TRBJ1-3
v_call: TRBV7-2
clone_size: few
cdr3_nt: TGTGCCAGCAGCTTACAGGGAAACGGAAACACCATATATTTT
cdr3_aa: CASSLQGNGNTIYF

d_call: TRBD2
j_call: TRBJ2-3
v_call: TRBV5-4
clone_size: NA
cdr3_nt: TGTGCCAGTACGGGGGGGAGCACAGATACGCAGTATTTT
cdr3_aa: CASTGGSTDTQYF